What follows is one TCR beta chain and its context. Which antigen it targets is not known. Base qualities were left out, and no much larger clone turns up one base away. The study evaluated CTLA-4 blockade (ipilimumab) given together with focal radiation therapy in patients who had chemo-refractory metastatic non-small-cell lung cancer. This record comes from a study of radiotherapy plus CTLA-4 blockade in lung cancer listed by TCRdb under 2018. General notes on the study: Objective responses were observed in around 20% of enrolled patients, and disease control was achieved in 25% to 40%. Beyond this particular receptor, the publication reports: Early dynamic changes in blood T cell clones, together with increased serum interferon-beta after radiation, were reported as the strongest predictors of response. After treatment with radiotherapy and ipilimumab, TCR clones that came from tumors expanded in the peripheral blood.

Libraries came from the immunoSEQ multiplex PCR assay. The immuneACCESS repertoire file appears here via TCRdb, limited to in-frame rearrangements. These files lack a portion of the clones; in checked studies, under half of the deficit traces to unresolved V genes, and the cause of the others is not known. For this sample the table gives about 99,000 clones, of which 80% to 90% were detected only once. Approximately 4.9% of the sample is in the top ten clones. Its CDR3 holds 18 amino acids, cysteine through phenylalanine. The CDR3 DNA has 54 bases and is translated from base 1. CDR1 SGHVS and CDR2 FQNEAQ were looked up in the germline V gene. Clipping removes 1 base from V and 2 bases from J, with 11 as the unmatched junction base count.

The sample here was peripheral blood, taken from a patient treated with radiotherapy plus ipilimumab. This chain joins TRBV7-8 to TRBJ2-1, and 7 junction bases match TRBD2. The receptor comes from a human donor with non-small cell lung cancer that progressed on radiotherapy plus ipilimumab. The bases read TGTGCCAGCAGCTTAGACCCCCAAGGAGCGGGAACCTACAATGAGCAGTTCTTC. Translated, this is CASSLDPQGAGTYNEQFF.